This is a list of T cell receptor beta chains from one sample in a study of T-cell reconstitution after alpha-beta-depleted transplantation in children. TCRdb re-called the PCR reads with MiXCR, one entry per CDR3 protein. The data contain hundreds of thousands of distinct CDR3 sequences, about an eighth of them singletons. Material: PBMCs, obtained from the stem cell graft. The origin of the receptors is a human donor who donated a stem cell graft to a child with Fanconi anemia. The CDR3 runs from the conserved cysteine through the conserved F or W. Each record gives: D gene, clone size, J gene, V gene, CDR3 protein, CDR3 DNA. A D gene is named only where the DNA matches it firmly. Clone size is stated in some rows and not others, as once, few, many or a class when expanded.

TRBD1 few TRBJ2-1 TRBV5-1 CASSYSGTGGVEQFF TGCGCCAGCAGCTATTCCGGGACAGGGGGGGTTGAGCAGTTCTTC
TRBD1 . TRBJ1-1 TRBV18 CASSPPDRGNTEAFF TGTGCCAGCTCACCTCCCGACAGGGGGAACACTGAAGCTTTCTTT
. many TRBJ1-2 TRBV25-1 CASSEFGLGGYTF TGTGCCAGCAGTGAATTCGGTCTAGGGGGCTACACCTTC
TRBD2 few TRBJ2-1 TRBV18 CASSPSGVASEQFF TGTGCCAGCTCACCTAGCGGGGTTGCCAGTGAGCAGTTCTTC
. few TRBJ1-5 TRBV20-1 CSASLGFSNQPQHF TGCAGTGCCAGCTTAGGGTTTAGCAATCAGCCCCAGCATTTT
. few TRBJ2-7 TRBV5-4 CASSSGILSYEQYF TGTGCCAGCAGCTCCGGGATCCTTTCCTACGAGCAGTACTTC
TRBD1 few TRBJ1-1 TRBV20-1 CSATQGGARGTEAFF TGCAGTGCTACACAGGGGGGGGCGCGGGGCACTGAAGCTTTCTTT
. . TRBJ2-5 TRBV6-6 CASSPLAQETQYF TGTGCCAGCAGCCCCCTTGCCCAAGAGACCCAGTACTTC
. . TRBJ2-1 TRBV9 CASSVVGRSSENNEQFF TGTGCCAGCAGCGTAGTTGGTCGGTCTAGCGAAAACAATGAGCAGTTCTTC
. many TRBJ2-7 TRBV4-3 CASSQQQAYEQYF TGCGCCAGCAGCCAACAACAGGCCTACGAGCAGTACTTC
TRBD1 few TRBJ1-2 TRBV7-9 CASSLRGLGGYTF TGTGCCAGCAGCCTCAGGGGGCTGGGGGGCTACACCTTC
TRBD1 many TRBJ1-2 TRBV28 CASSLRDRGGYTF TGTGCCAGCAGTCTCCGGGACAGGGGGGGCTACACCTTC
. . TRBJ1-2 TRBV5-1 CASSLSPVNGYTF TGCGCCAGCAGCTTGAGCCCGGTCAATGGCTACACCTTC
. few TRBJ2-3 TRBV4-2 CASSSRGAYTDTQYF TGTGCCAGCAGCTCCCGGGGGGCGTACACAGATACGCAGTATTTT
TRBD1 . TRBJ2-1 TRBV29-1 CSVGDRVHNEQFF TGCAGCGTTGGGGACAGGGTCCACAATGAGCAGTTCTTC
. many TRBJ1-1 TRBV20-1 CSARDWTKLTEAFF TGCAGTGCTAGAGACTGGACAAAGCTCACTGAAGCTTTCTTT
. . TRBJ1-2 TRBV30 CAWSDGLSNYGYTF TGTGCCTGGAGTGATGGGCTTTCTAACTATGGCTACACCTTC
. many TRBJ2-1 TRBV20-1 CSASAHGVYNEQFF TGCAGTGCTAGTGCCCATGGGGTCTACAATGAGCAGTTCTTC
. . TRBJ2-7 TRBV7-9 CASSQTGWDHYEQYF TGTGCCAGCAGCCAAACAGGGTGGGATCACTACGAGCAGTACTTC
. . TRBJ1-2 TRBV20-1 CSASPGARYGYTF TGCAGTGCTAGCCCAGGGGCGCGATATGGCTACACCTTC
. few TRBJ2-5 TRBV29-1 CSVEGITPETQYF TGCAGCGTTGAGGGGATAACCCCAGAGACCCAGTACTTC
. few TRBJ1-5 TRBV20-1 CSANGGASNQPQHF TGCAGCGCCAATGGGGGGGCTTCAAATCAGCCCCAGCATTTT
. few TRBJ1-6 TRBV20-1 CSARETGGAYNSPLHF TGCAGTGCTAGGGAGACAGGTGGCGCTTATAATTCACCCCTCCACTTT
TRBD1 few TRBJ1-5 TRBV12-3/TRBV12-4 CASRRQGGYQPQHF TGTGCCAGCAGGCGACAGGGAGGCTATCAGCCCCAGCATTTT